These 15 T cell receptor beta chains were all obtained from the same sample, sequenced in a study of blood T cell repertoires in COVID-19. Using immunoSEQ multiplex PCR, the repertoire was profiled, and TCRdb retains in-frame clones only, with some absent. The sample has 200,000 to 300,000 clones, about 90% seen once. The sequencing sample was made of peripheral blood. These receptors all come from a woman between 45 and 60 years old with acute or convalescent COVID-19.

This chain uses TRBV19 with TRBJ2-1; 7 nucleotides line up with TRBD1. CDR3 size: 17 residues. Trimming removed 3 bases from V and 5 bases from J; junction bases left unmatched: 13. Germline V gene lookup returns CDR1 LNHDA and CDR2 SQIVND (reference sequence). This chain's CDR3 is CASSMAVGTVDNNEQFF. Written as DNA, the CDR3 is TGTGCCAGTAGTATGGCGGTAGGGACAGTAGATAACAATGAGCAGTTCTTC.

The rearrangement joins TRBV6-2 or TRBV6-3 to TRBJ2-5, with D possibly matching TRBD2 (5 bases). The V end lost 2 bases, the J end lost 4 bases, and 5 bases lay between the germline ends. CDR1 is MNHEY, CDR2 SVGEGT, per germline. This CDR3 is 12 amino acids long. The CDR3, as DNA: TGTGCCAGCAGTTACACTAGAGAGACCCAGTACTTC. Protein product: CASSYTRETQYF.

The chain joins TRBV27 to TRBJ2-1; D is unclear. The CDR3 consists of 13 residues. Trimming took off 4 bases at V and 0 bases at J, with 4 bases between the two ends. CDR1 and CDR2 (germline): MNHEY, SMNVEV (reference sequence). CDR3 DNA sequence: TGTGCCAGCAGTTCGAGCTCCTACAATGAGCAGTTCTTC. Amino acids: CASSSSSYNEQFF.

The V gene is TRBV7-9, the J gene TRBJ2-7, with TRBD1 identical over 8 bases. Germline V gives CDR1 SEHNR, CDR2 FQNEAQ (reference sequence). CDR3 length: 13 amino acids. V was clipped by 4 bases and J by 3 bases; unmatched bases: 2. The CDR3 sequence: CASSSDRVYEQYF. The CDR3 DNA reads TGTGCCAGCAGCTCGGACAGGGTCTACGAGCAGTACTTC.

This chain connects TRBV3-1 (or the pseudogene TRBV3-2) to TRBJ2-1; TRBD2 matches at 8 bases. The germline gives CDR1 LGHDT, CDR2 YNNKEL (reference sequence). The V gene end was trimmed by 0 bases and the J gene end by 3 bases; junction bases not matched to a gene: 4. The length of the CDR3 is 16 residues. CDR3 protein: CASSQEVREVYNEQFF. The DNA for the CDR3 is TGTGCCAGCAGCCAAGAGGTGCGGGAGGTCTACAATGAGCAGTTCTTC.

This clone came up a few times. The chain joins TRBV19 to TRBJ2-7; 10 nucleotides match TRBD1. Germline V lookup: CDR1 LNHDA, CDR2 SQIVND (reference sequence). The length of the CDR3 is 14 residues. V trimming: 7 bases; J trimming: 6 bases; junction bases outside the gene matches: 9. CDR3 in amino acids: CASTSGTGALEQYF. As DNA, the CDR3 is TGTGCCAGTACCTCCGGGACAGGGGCGCTCGAGCAGTACTTC.

The chain couples TRBV28 to TRBJ1-1; weak D call: TRBD1 (5 bases). V shed 5 bases and J shed 2 bases, with 15 bases lying between them. This CDR3 contains 15 residues. The germline V gene has CDR1 MDHEN and CDR2 SYDVKM. CDR3 coding DNA: TGTGCCAGCAGTCCAATACAGGTTACTAACACTGAAGCTTTCTTT. Its translation: CASSPIQVTNTEAFF.

V usage is TRBV2 and J usage is TRBJ1-4; 8 bases fit TRBD1. With V trimmed by 6 bases and J by 6 bases, 6 bases remained unmatched. This CDR3 is built from 14 residues. Germline CDR1 reads SNHLY; CDR2 reads FYNNEI. CDR3 coding DNA: TGTGCCAGCAGCTTAGACAGGGGCGATGAAAAACTGTTTTTT. Protein: CASSLDRGDEKLFF.

The genes are TRBV7-2 and TRBJ1-4; D might be TRBD1 (5 bases). Germline V gene sequence: CDR1 SGHTA, CDR2 FQGNSA. V lost 4 bases and J lost 4, with 7 bases in between. This CDR3 comprises 13 residues. The CDR3 spells CASSWTSNEKLFF. CDR3 in DNA: TGTGCCAGCAGCTGGACAAGTAATGAAAAACTGTTTTTT.

The chain recombines TRBV3-1 (or the pseudogene TRBV3-2) with TRBJ1-5; 7 bases are a match to TRBD1. Losses at the gene ends were 4 bases for V and 6 bases for J; bases not matched to a gene: 9. The germline gives CDR1 LGHDT, CDR2 YNNKEL (reference sequence). The CDR3 has 15 residues. Written as DNA, the CDR3 is TGTGCCAGCAGCCCACACACAGGGGAGCGTCAGCCCCAGCATTTT. It specifies CASSPHTGERQPQHF.

This chain connects TRBV5-1 to TRBJ2-1, with 11 bases lining up with TRBD1. This CDR3 spans 15 amino acids. CDR1 and CDR2 from the germline V gene are SGHRS and YFSETQ. The V and J ends lost 4 bases and 7 bases, in that order; junction bases with no gene match: 7. CDR3: CASSTGQGAWNEQFF. The CDR3 nucleotides read TGCGCCAGCAGCACCGGACAGGGGGCTTGGAATGAGCAGTTCTTC.

This chain connects TRBV9 to TRBJ2-5; tentatively, D is TRBD2 (6 bases). V dropped 3 bases and J dropped 7 bases, with 19 bases sitting between them. Germline CDR1 is SGDLS and CDR2 is YYNGEE. The CDR3 has 15 amino acids. The CDR3 DNA reads as TGTGCCAGCAGCGCAATTGACGGCGGGGCGGGGACCCAGTACTTC. This gives the protein CASSAIDGGAGTQYF.

This chain connects TRBV28 to TRBJ2-7; no firm D call. CDR1 MDHEN and CDR2 SYDVKM come from the germline V gene. With 5 bases removed from V and 4 bases from J, the gap between germline ends came to 6 bases. This CDR3 has 11 amino acids. The chain's CDR3 is CASSRSYEQYF. The CDR3 region has the DNA TGTGCCAGCAGTAGGAGTTACGAGCAGTACTTC.

V usage is TRBV5-1 and J usage is TRBJ1-1; D not resolved. This CDR3 is built from 13 residues. The V and J ends lost 2 bases and 0 bases respectively, with 5 bases between them. Germline CDR1 and CDR2: SGHRS and YFSETQ. The CDR3 DNA sequence: TGCGCCAGCAGCTTTACAGTGAACACTGAAGCTTTCTTT. Amino acids: CASSFTVNTEAFF.

The chain has TRBV5-5 and TRBJ2-7, with 7 positions matching TRBD1. The CDR3 sequence is 14 residues long. Per germline, CDR1 SGHKS and CDR2 YYEKEE (reference sequence). The trim removed 0 bases at V and 4 bases at J, leaving 4 bases unmatched. CDR3 region: CASSLGDSGYEQYF. The CDR3 coding sequence is TGTGCCAGCAGCTTGGGGGACAGTGGTTACGAGCAGTACTTC.